This is a list of T cell receptor beta chains from one sample in a study of blood T cells in healthy people across ages. MiXCR, run by TCRdb on the 5' RACE reads, gives a single entry per CDR3 protein. The sample contains over 600,000 distinct CDR3 sequences, 45% to 70% of which appear only once. The sample was blood. The receptors derive from a man between 35 and 55 years old in good health. CDR3s include the opening cysteine and the closing phenylalanine or tryptophan. D genes are given only for firm matches. Clone size is not always given. Where it is, it says once, few, many or a class for expanded clones.

D	V	J	size	CDR3	DNA
TRBD1	TRBV5-1	TRBJ2-7	few	CASSPRTGLYEQYF	TGCGCCAGCAGCCCGAGGACAGGCCTCTACGAGCAGTACTTC
.	TRBV6-2/TRBV6-3	TRBJ2-7	.	CASSYEEEQYF	TGTGCCAGCAGTTACGAAGAGGAGCAGTACTTC
TRBD2	TRBV6-5	TRBJ2-7	.	CASRAGLAETYEQYF	TGTGCCAGCAGGGCCGGACTAGCGGAGACCTACGAGCAGTACTTC
.	TRBV12-3/TRBV12-4	TRBJ1-5	once	CASSLGGGRSMGNQPQHF	TGTGCCAGCAGTTTAGGGGGAGGGCGAAGTATGGGCAATCAGCCCCAGCATTTT
.	TRBV15	TRBJ2-1	.	CATSRVGLSGASSYNEQFF	TGTGCCACCAGCAGAGTCGGTCTATCCGGTGCGAGCTCCTACAATGAGCAGTTCTTC
.	TRBV7-9	TRBJ2-2	.	CASTLPGPRENTGELFF	TGTGCCAGCACCCTACCGGGACCCAGAGAGAACACCGGGGAGCTGTTTTTT
.	TRBV28	TRBJ2-5	.	CASSLFAGAETQYF	TGTGCCAGCAGTTTATTCGCCGGCGCAGAGACCCAGTACTTC
TRBD1	TRBV5-1	TRBJ2-1	few	CASSHGQDNEQFF	TGCGCCAGCAGCCACGGACAGGACAATGAGCAGTTCTTC
.	TRBV5-1	TRBJ1-6	.	CASSLEPGRKDNSPLHF	TGCGCCAGCAGCTTGGAACCGGGTCGAAAGGATAATTCACCCCTCCACTTT
TRBD2	TRBV2	TRBJ2-5	.	CAISTSGGSGQETQYF	TGTGCCATCTCGACTAGCGGGGGGAGCGGCCAAGAGACCCAGTACTTC
.	TRBV3-1	TRBJ2-1	.	CASSPGRQEGRNEQFF	TGTGCCAGCAGCCCTGGTCGTCAGGAAGGGAGGAATGAGCAGTTCTTC
TRBD1	TRBV12-3/TRBV12-4	TRBJ2-4	few	CASSQGAAKNIQYF	TGTGCCAGCAGCCAGGGGGCAGCCAAAAACATTCAGTACTTC
.	TRBV2	TRBJ2-7	.	CASSPYGLASSYEQYF	TGTGCCAGCAGCCCTTACGGGCTAGCATCTTCCTACGAGCAGTACTTC
.	TRBV29-1	TRBJ1-2	.	CSVGFWQAIDGYTF	TGCAGCGTTGGATTTTGGCAGGCCATTGATGGCTACACCTTC
TRBD1	TRBV7-9	TRBJ2-5	many	CASSLGGSRGQQYF	TGTGCCAGCAGCTTAGGAGGAAGCAGGGGGCAACAGTACTTC
.	TRBV2	TRBJ2-3	.	CASSEALLARSTDTQYF	TGTGCCAGCAGTGAAGCTCTTCTAGCGCGGAGCACAGATACGCAGTATTTT
TRBD2	TRBV19	TRBJ2-1	.	CASSPLSGRAYNEQFF	TGTGCCAGTAGTCCCCTATCTGGGAGGGCCTACAATGAGCAGTTCTTC
TRBD2	TRBV7-3	TRBJ2-5	few	CASSPLGGQETQYF	TGTGCCAGCAGCCCCCTCGGGGGGCAAGAGACCCAGTACTTC
.	TRBV20-1	TRBJ2-2	.	CSAVQASAGELFF	TGCAGTGCTGTCCAGGCTAGCGCCGGGGAGCTGTTTTTT
.	TRBV29-1	TRBJ2-1	few	CSVGRRGGNEQFF	TGCAGCGTTGGCCGCAGGGGTGGCAATGAGCAGTTCTTC
.	TRBV4-1	TRBJ2-7	.	CASSQDGPYEQYF	TGCGCCAGCAGCCAAGACGGGCCCTACGAGCAGTACTTC
.	TRBV10-3	TRBJ1-1	.	CAISVDKNTEAFF	TGTGCCATCAGTGTCGACAAGAACACTGAAGCTTTCTTT
.	TRBV29-1	TRBJ2-5	.	CSVEVLDEAQYF	TGCAGCGTTGAGGTTTTGGACGAAGCACAGTACTTC
.	TRBV10-3	TRBJ2-5	few	CAISTGITQYF	TGTGCCATCAGCACAGGGATAACCCAGTACTTC
.	TRBV3-1	TRBJ2-5	.	CASSQVRKTETQYF	TGTGCCAGCAGCCAAGTAAGGAAGACGGAGACCCAGTACTTC
TRBD2	TRBV6-1	TRBJ2-2	.	CASSALPGLAGANTGELFF	TGTGCCAGCAGTGCCTTGCCGGGACTAGCGGGCGCGAACACCGGGGAGCTGTTTTTT
.	TRBV4-1	TRBJ1-1	.	CASSQKTLRQTNTEAFF	TGCGCCAGCAGCCAAAAGACTCTGCGACAGACGAACACTGAAGCTTTCTTT
TRBD1	TRBV7-4	TRBJ2-7	few	CASSLTGTGPYEQYF	TGTGCCAGCAGCTTAACAGGGACAGGGCCCTACGAGCAGTACTTC
TRBD2	TRBV5-1	TRBJ2-7	.	CASSYGLAGSYNEQYF	TGCGCCAGCTCATACGGACTAGCGGGCTCCTACAATGAGCAGTACTTC
.	TRBV4-1	TRBJ1-2	.	CASSLTYYYGYTF	TGCGCCAGCAGCTTGACGTACTACTATGGCTACACCTTC
.	TRBV5-1	TRBJ2-3	.	CASSSGTSFGTDTQYF	TGCGCCAGCAGCTCCGGGACTTCATTCGGCACAGATACGCAGTATTTT
.	TRBV12-3/TRBV12-4	TRBJ2-7	few	CASSPLGHEQYF	TGTGCCAGCAGCCCTTTGGGACACGAGCAGTACTTC
.	TRBV28	TRBJ2-7	.	CASSPVQGWAYEQYF	TGTGCCAGCAGTCCGGTTCAGGGTTGGGCCTACGAGCAGTACTTC
.	TRBV12-3/TRBV12-4	TRBJ1-5	.	CASSLVVSNQPQHF	TGTGCCAGCAGTTTAGTGGTGAGCAATCAGCCCCAGCATTTT
TRBD1	TRBV20-1	TRBJ1-4	once	CSARGQGAEEKLFF	TGCAGTGCTAGGGGGCAGGGGGCTGAAGAAAAACTGTTTTTT
.	TRBV12-3/TRBV12-4	TRBJ2-7	.	CASRQQASRAAQYF	TGTGCCAGCAGGCAACAGGCCAGTCGGGCGGCCCAGTACTTC
.	TRBV5-1	TRBJ2-4	.	CASSLSGDKKNIQYF	TGCGCCAGCAGCCTCTCGGGGGACAAGAAAAACATTCAGTACTTC
.	TRBV6-5	TRBJ2-6	.	CASSYFVDRSGANVLTF	TGTGCCAGCAGTTACTTTGTAGACCGCTCTGGGGCCAACGTCCTGACTTTC
TRBD1	TRBV13	TRBJ1-5	.	CASSLLGQGANQPQHF	TGTGCCAGCAGCTTATTAGGACAGGGGGCAAATCAGCCCCAGCATTTT
.	TRBV29-1	TRBJ1-5	few	CSVSGGGNQPQHF	TGCAGCGTTTCTGGGGGCGGCAATCAGCCCCAGCATTTT
.	TRBV10-3	TRBJ1-2	.	CAIRDSREERAGYTF	TGTGCCATCAGGGACTCCCGCGAGGAGAGAGCTGGCTACACCTTC
.	TRBV11-1	TRBJ2-3	few	CASSSFRESLDTQYF	TGTGCCAGCAGCTCATTCCGGGAGTCGTTGGATACGCAGTATTTT
.	TRBV7-3	TRBJ2-6	once	CASSLTGAFGGAGANVLTF	TGTGCCAGCAGCTTAACGGGGGCCTTCGGTGGAGCTGGGGCCAACGTCCTGACTTTC
.	TRBV11-2	TRBJ2-3	.	CASTLDGDTQYF	TGTGCCAGCACCCTAGACGGAGATACGCAGTATTTT
.	TRBV5-5	TRBJ1-5	once	CASSLDGDNQPQHF	TGTGCCAGCAGTTTGGACGGGGACAATCAGCCCCAGCATTTT
TRBD2	TRBV6-2/TRBV6-3	TRBJ2-7	.	CASAGLEFYEQYF	TGTGCCAGCGCGGGACTAGAGTTCTACGAGCAGTACTTC
TRBD2	TRBV20-1	TRBJ2-5	.	CSARVGGGAETQYF	TGCAGTGCTAGAGTAGGCGGGGGGGCTGAGACCCAGTACTTC
TRBD1	TRBV7-2	TRBJ1-2	.	CASSQRGQGRDGYTF	TGTGCCAGCTCCCAACGGGGACAGGGAAGGGATGGCTACACCTTC
TRBD2	TRBV4-2	TRBJ2-5	few	CASSQDGQRGGSGETQYF	TGTGCCAGCAGCCAAGATGGCCAGCGGGGGGGCTCAGGAGAGACCCAGTACTTC
.	TRBV14	TRBJ2-7	.	CASSTKIGTHIYEQYF	TGTGCCAGCAGCACCAAAATCGGGACTCACATCTACGAGCAGTACTTC
.	TRBV6-1	TRBJ1-2	few	CASSEGGYGYGYTF	TGTGCCAGCAGTGAAGGGGGTTACGGCTATGGCTACACCTTC
TRBD2	TRBV5-4	TRBJ2-5	.	CASSRSGREETQYF	TGTGCCAGCAGCCGAAGCGGGAGGGAGGAGACCCAGTACTTC
.	TRBV28	TRBJ1-2	.	CASSSPLPSWSYGYTF	TGTGCCAGCAGTTCACCCCTCCCTTCGTGGAGCTATGGCTACACCTTC
.	TRBV7-9	TRBJ2-3	.	CASSPRDLHTDTQYF	TGTGCCAGCAGTCCCCGGGACCTCCACACAGATACGCAGTATTTT
.	TRBV5-6	TRBJ2-7	few	CASSLVGQGGSEQYF	TGTGCCAGCAGCTTGGTTGGACAAGGGGGTTCCGAGCAGTACTTC